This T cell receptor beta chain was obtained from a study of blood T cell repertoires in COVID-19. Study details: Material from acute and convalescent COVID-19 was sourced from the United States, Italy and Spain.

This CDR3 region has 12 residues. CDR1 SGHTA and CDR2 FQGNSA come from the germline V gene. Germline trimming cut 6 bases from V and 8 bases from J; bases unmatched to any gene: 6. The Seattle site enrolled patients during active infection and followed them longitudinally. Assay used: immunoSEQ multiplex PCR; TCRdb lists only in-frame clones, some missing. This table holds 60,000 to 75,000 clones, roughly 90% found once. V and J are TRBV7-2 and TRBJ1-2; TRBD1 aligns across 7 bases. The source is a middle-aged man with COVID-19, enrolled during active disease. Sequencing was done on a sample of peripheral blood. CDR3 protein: CASSLTGRGYTF. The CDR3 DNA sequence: TGTGCCAGCAGTTTGACAGGGCGAGGCTACACCTTC.